A single sample is the source of the 15 T cell receptor beta chains below, sequenced in a study of T cell changes during pregnancy in multiple sclerosis. The table came from immunoSEQ multiplex PCR; TCRdb's copy has only in-frame clones and leaves some out. The table includes 40,000 to 45,000 clones, roughly 92% detected once. The sequenced sample consisted of peripheral blood. These receptor sequences come from a female donor with multiple sclerosis, enrolled in a pregnancy study.

The J gene is TRBJ2-1, the V gene TRBV6-1, with 11 bases aligning to TRBD2. Germline loops: CDR1 MNHNS, CDR2 SASEGT. The length of the CDR3 is 13 residues. In DNA form, the CDR3 reads TGTGGAAGTCATAGCGGGAGGGCAAATGAGCAGTTCTTC. It yields the protein CGSHSGRANEQFF.

V gene TRBV7-7 combines with J gene TRBJ2-1, with D possibly matching TRBD2 (5 bases). This CDR3 contains 14 residues. Trimming shortened V by 1 base and J by 3 bases, and 7 bases separated the two germline ends. Germline-derived CDR1 and CDR2 are SSHAT and FNYEAQ (reference sequence). CDR3 loop: CASSLDGNYNEQFF. In nucleotides, the CDR3 is TGTGCCAGCAGCTTAGACGGGAACTACAATGAGCAGTTCTTC. The variable domain in full, with the rest retrieved from reference TRBV7-7 and TRBJ2-1, is GAGVSQSPRYKVTKRGQDVTLRCDPISSHATLYWYQQALGQGPEFLTYFNYEAQPDKSGLPSDRFSAERPEGSISTLTIQRTEQRDSAMYRCASSLDGNYNEQFFGPGTRLTVL.

This chain links TRBV29-1 with TRBJ2-1; 7 nucleotides line up with TRBD2. Germline V CDR1 and CDR2: SQVTM, ANQGSEA. CDR3 size: 14 residues. V lost 1 base, J lost 12 bases, and 12 bases stayed unmatched. CDR3 sequence: CSVEAGEGLHGQFF. CDR3 DNA: TGCAGCGTTGAAGCGGGGGAGGGCCTCCATGGGCAGTTCTTC.

The chain couples TRBV19 to TRBJ1-5; unclear D gene. The CDR3 covers 13 residues. From germline, CDR1 is LNHDA and CDR2 SQIVND (reference sequence). Trimming took 5 bases from V and 7 from J, leaving 12 bases between them. The DNA of the CDR3 is TGTGCCAGTAGTGCCTCAGACGGACAGCCCCAGCATTTT. Translating gives CASSASDGQPQHF.

The rearrangement links TRBV27 to TRBJ2-1; D gene unclear. This CDR3 spans 13 amino acids. V lost 3 bases, J lost 6 bases, and 9 bases lay in between. Germline V gene sequence: CDR1 MNHEY, CDR2 SMNVEV (reference sequence). The CDR3 DNA reads as TGTGCCAGCAGTTTTTCGCGCCTCAATGAGCAGTTCTTC. It codes for CASSFSRLNEQFF.

The chain combines TRBV19 with TRBJ1-2; 8 nucleotides align to TRBD1. Trimming took 5 bases from V and 8 from J; bases not matched to a gene: 7. This CDR3 is built from 13 residues. Germline loops: CDR1 LNHDA, CDR2 SQIVND (reference sequence). The CDR3 DNA reads as TGTGCCAGTAGTCCGGACAGGGTCGACGGCTACACCTTC. Amino acids: CASSPDRVDGYTF.

This CDR3 reads CASSIPRQPGDTEAFF. The CDR3 nucleotides are TGTGCCAGCAGCATACCCCGACAGCCAGGAGACACTGAAGCTTTCTTT. This sequence joins TRBV2 and TRBJ1-1; TRBD1 is a possible D gene (5 bases). Germline values: CDR1 SNHLY, CDR2 FYNNEI. V lost 6 bases, J lost 3 bases, and 20 bases lay in between. This CDR3 spans 16 amino acids.

This clone was seen a single time. V is TRBV7-7 and J is TRBJ2-1, with 9 bases aligning to TRBD2. The CDR3 spans 15 residues. The V and J ends lost 1 base and 5 bases, in that order; junction bases with no gene match: 3. Germline lookup yields CDR1 SSHAT and CDR2 FNYEAQ (reference sequence). The CDR3: CASSLVAGAHNEQFF. In DNA form, the CDR3 reads TGTGCCAGCAGCTTAGTAGCGGGAGCACACAATGAGCAGTTCTTC. Full variable domain (rest looked up from reference TRBV7-7 and TRBJ2-1): GAGVSQSPRYKVTKRGQDVTLRCDPISSHATLYWYQQALGQGPEFLTYFNYEAQPDKSGLPSDRFSAERPEGSISTLTIQRTEQRDSAMYRCASSLVAGAHNEQFFGPGTRLTVL.

This clone was observed once. The chain couples TRBV6-1 to TRBJ2-4; 9 nucleotides line up with TRBD2. The CDR3 loop spans 14 amino acids. Looked up from germline, CDR1 is MNHNS and CDR2 is SASEGT. V was pared by 4 bases and J by 8 bases, with 6 bases of the junction left unmatched. The CDR3 DNA sequence: TGTGCCAGCAGTGTTAAGCGGGAGGTGGACATTCAGTACTTC. Translating gives CASSVKREVDIQYF.

Only one count was recorded for this clone. This chain links TRBV6-5 with TRBJ1-5; no reliable D call. Germline CDR1 MNHEY, CDR2 SVGAGI. The length of the CDR3 is 13 residues. Trimming removed 5 bases at V and 1 base at J, with 6 bases between. The CDR3 is CASSGRSNQPQHF. The DNA of the CDR3 is TGTGCCAGCAGTGGAAGGAGCAATCAGCCCCAGCATTTT.

This clone was seen a few times. The V call is TRBV27, the J call TRBJ2-3; D is unclear. The CDR3 is 14 amino acids. From germline, CDR1 is MNHEY and CDR2 SMNVEV (reference sequence). Between the trimmed V and J ends, which lost 6 bases and 2 bases, there was a span of 12 bases. CDR3 nucleotide sequence: TGTGCCAGCAGCCACCCTGCCGACACAGATACGCAGTATTTT. Amino acid sequence: CASSHPADTDTQYF.

The chain has TRBV6-5 and TRBJ2-1, with TRBD2 identical over 12 bases. Germline CDR1 MNHEY, CDR2 SVGAGI. V lost 10 bases, J lost 7 bases, and 8 bases stayed unmatched. CDR3 length: 14 residues. CDR3: CATRRLAGVNEQFF. In nucleotides, the CDR3 is TGTGCCACCCGCCGACTAGCGGGAGTTAATGAGCAGTTCTTC.

The V gene is TRBV30, the J gene TRBJ2-2; no reliable D call. This CDR3 comprises 11 residues. Looked up from germline, CDR1 is GTSNPN and CDR2 is SVGIG (reference sequence). The V end was cut by 3 bases, the J end by 7 bases, with 6 bases between. CDR3 amino acids: CAWSPGGELFF. CDR3 coding DNA: TGTGCCTGGAGCCCCGGCGGGGAGCTGTTTTTT.

The chain has TRBV6-1 and TRBJ1-3, with TRBD1 as a possible D gene (5 bases). Germline lookup yields CDR1 MNHNS and CDR2 SASEGT. This CDR3 contains 20 residues. V was pared by 1 base and J by 0 bases, with 22 bases between. CDR3 region: CASSEGRRDRRLSSGNTIYF. The CDR3 DNA reads as TGTGCCAGCAGTGAAGGACGGCGGGACCGTCGCCTTAGCTCTGGAAACACCATATATTTT.

Within the sample, this clone is medium-sized. The rearrangement links TRBV9 to TRBJ2-7, with D perhaps matching TRBD2 (5 bases). This CDR3 is built from 15 residues. Between the trimmed V and J ends, which lost 4 bases and 6 bases, there was a span of 20 bases. CDR1 and CDR2 from the germline V gene are SGDLS and YYNGEE. CDR3 sequence (DNA): TGTGCCAGCAGCTCAGGACGACCAGCACGGGGCGAGCAGTACTTC. Amino acid sequence: CASSSGRPARGEQYF.